This T cell receptor beta chain derives from a study of breast tumors, draining lymph nodes, adjacent tissues. TCRdb fed the multiplex PCR reads into MiXCR, producing one record per CDR3 protein. The sample carries around 70,000 distinct CDR3 sequences, approximately 40% recorded once. Per germline, CDR1 SGHDT and CDR2 YYEEEE. The CDR3 totals 15 residues. Trimming took 0 bases from V and 4 from J, leaving 11 bases between them. The count of this clonotype is one. The TCR comes from a female donor with breast cancer. Some clones in this sample may be carry-over from other donors' samples. The rearrangement links TRBV5-6 to TRBJ1-3; no clear D gene. Sequenced sample: breast tumor tissue. The CDR3 DNA is TGTGCCAGCAGCTTGGGGACCGCTTCCGGAAACACCATATATTTT. Protein product: CASSLGTASGNTIYF.